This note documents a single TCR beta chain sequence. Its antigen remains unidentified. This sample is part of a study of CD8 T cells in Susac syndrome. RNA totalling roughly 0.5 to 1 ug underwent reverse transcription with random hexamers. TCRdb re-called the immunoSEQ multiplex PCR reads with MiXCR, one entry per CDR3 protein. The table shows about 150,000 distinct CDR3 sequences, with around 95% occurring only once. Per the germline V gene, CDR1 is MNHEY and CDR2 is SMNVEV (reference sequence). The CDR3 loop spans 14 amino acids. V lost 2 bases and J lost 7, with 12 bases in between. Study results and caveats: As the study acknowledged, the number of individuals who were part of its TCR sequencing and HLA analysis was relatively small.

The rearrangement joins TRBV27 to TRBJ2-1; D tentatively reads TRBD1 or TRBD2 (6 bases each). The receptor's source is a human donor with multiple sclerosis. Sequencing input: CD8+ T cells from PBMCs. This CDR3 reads CASSLIGGYNEQFF. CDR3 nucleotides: TGTGCCAGCAGTTTAATCGGGGGCTATAATGAGCAGTTCTTC.